Shown below are 5 T cell receptor beta chains from a single sample sequenced in a study of T-cell reconstitution after alpha-beta-depleted transplantation in children. It was with unique molecular identifiers that the TCRbeta library was prepared. TCRdb re-called the PCR reads with MiXCR, one entry per CDR3 protein. Here the sample spans over 450,000 distinct CDR3 sequences, about 10% being singletons. This sample comprised PBMCs, obtained before TCRalphabeta/CD19-depleted stem cell transplant. The receptors were gathered from a child aged 2 to 10 with inherited bone marrow failure, due to receive a stem cell transplant.

This clonotype has only a few counts. The chain employs TRBV7-8 and TRBJ2-3; a possible D gene is TRBD1 (5 bases). In germline, CDR1 is SGHVS, CDR2 FQNEAQ. V lost 2 bases and J 0 bases, leaving 9 bases between the germline ends. The CDR3 extends over 15 amino acids. The CDR3 loop reads CASSLPGSSTDTQYF. Written as DNA, the CDR3 is TGTGCCAGCAGCTTACCAGGGTCTAGCACAGATACGCAGTATTTT. Looking up the rest from reference TRBV7-8 and TRBJ2-3 gives the full variable domain: GAGVSQSPRYKVAKRGQDVALRCDPISGHVSLFWYQQALGQGPEFLTYFQNEAQLDKSGLPSDRFFAERPEGSVSTLKIQRTQQEDSAVYLCASSLPGSSTDTQYFGPGTRLTVL.

In this sample, this clonotype turned up many times. The rearrangement links TRBV6-5 to TRBJ1-2; D is unclear. The CDR3 contains 15 residues. Germline V lookup: CDR1 MNHEY, CDR2 SVGAGI. V lost 6 bases, J lost 3 bases, and 17 bases lay in between. This CDR3 is CASSPDPTRDYGYTF. The CDR3 coding sequence is TGTGCCAGCAGCCCCGACCCTACTAGGGACTATGGCTACACCTTC.

The chain employs TRBV20-1 and TRBJ2-7; 11 bases are shared with TRBD2. J gave up 8 bases and V 1 base, and 13 bases lay outside the gene matches. This CDR3 region has 16 residues. Germline assignment: CDR1 DFQATT and CDR2 SNEGSKA (reference sequence). The CDR3 sequence: CSARVHKLAGVGKQYF. CDR3 nucleotide sequence: TGCAGTGCTAGAGTCCACAAACTAGCGGGAGTCGGGAAGCAGTACTTC.

This clonotype was detected ten times or more. CDR3 coding DNA: TGTGCCAGCAGTCTAGCTACTGGACTAGCGGGAGGGTACGAGCAGTACTTC. Amino acids: CASSLATGLAGGYEQYF. The V call is TRBV7-9, the J call TRBJ2-7; 15 bases fit TRBD2. CDR3 size: 17 residues. Trimming cost V 6 bases and J 4 bases; bases outside gene matches: 10. Germline loops: CDR1 SEHNR, CDR2 FQNEAQ (reference sequence).

This clonotype has more than one count but fewer than ten. The chain is built from TRBV10-1 and TRBJ2-7; the D gene is possibly TRBD1 (6 bases). The V gene lost 4 bases and the J gene lost 2 bases, with 12 bases spanning the gap. This CDR3 contains 14 residues. Germline-derived CDR1 and CDR2 are WNHNN and SYGVQD (reference sequence). Here the CDR3 reads CASSGTGLPYEQYF. CDR3 nucleotide sequence: TGCGCCAGCAGTGGAACAGGGCTCCCCTACGAGCAGTACTTC.